The T cell receptor (beta chain) under discussion was sequenced for a study of blood T cell repertoires in COVID-19. Study as a whole: Samples taken during acute and convalescent COVID-19 were collected in the United States, Italy and Spain. Sources were T cells, B-cell-depleted T cells, or PBMCs; the material itself was cDNA or gDNA.

CDR1 and CDR2 from the germline V gene are LNHDA and SQIVND (reference sequence). This CDR3 is built from 17 residues. V shed 4 bases, J shed 1 base, and the junction held 3 bases outside the gene matches. This table comes from immunoSEQ multiplex PCR, and its TCRdb copy is limited to in-frame clones, with some not included. Of about 190,000 clones in the sample, roughly 77% are singletons; the top ten hold around 17%. Donors were grouped by their self-reported clinical history. The rearrangement uses TRBV19 and TRBJ2-5; TRBD2 aligns across 16 bases. The clonotype originates from a woman aged 45-65 years with acute COVID-19. The sample taken for sequencing was PBMCs or T cells enriched from blood (not recorded which). CDR3 in amino acids: CASSKGTSGGAQETQYF. The DNA for the CDR3 is TGTGCCAGTAGTAAGGGGACTAGCGGGGGGGCCCAAGAGACCCAGTACTTC.